The T cell receptor beta chain described here comes from a study of T-cell reconstitution after alpha-beta-depleted transplantation in children. For TCRbeta, the library was prepared with unique molecular identifiers. TCRdb ran MiXCR on the PCR reads and lists one entry per CDR3 protein. In the table there are a few hundred thousand distinct CDR3 sequences, over 40% of which are singletons. There are 15 residues in the CDR3. Germline-derived CDR1 and CDR2 are DFQATT and SNEGSKA (reference sequence). V gave up 3 bases and J gave up 2 bases; unmatched junction bases: 4. As to this clonotype: The antigen is unknown.

Study-wide findings and caveats: After one year, T-cell counts and TCRbeta diversity mostly came from new T cells. Day-60 TCRbeta diversity that was high in some patients was derived from surviving recipient T cells and thymic progenitors. Expanded graft clones, several hundred of them, were reportedly the source of alpha-beta T cells about two months after transplant.

Specimen: PBMCs, collected before TCRalphabeta/CD19-depleted stem cell transplant. The TCR originated in a girl aged 2 to 9 with aplastic anemia, due to receive a stem cell transplant. The chain recombines TRBV20-1 with TRBJ2-3, with 11 nucleotides matching TRBD1. CDR3 residues: CSASRTGGFTDTQYF. Here the CDR3 DNA reads TGCAGTGCTAGCCGGACAGGGGGCTTCACAGATACGCAGTATTTT.